This is a list of T cell receptor beta chains from one sample in a study of blood T cell repertoires in COVID-19. This table comes from immunoSEQ multiplex PCR, and its TCRdb copy is limited to in-frame clones, with some not included. The sample yields under 500,000 clones, 80% to 90% seen once. The sequencing input was peripheral blood. The receptors derive from a woman under 40 with acute or convalescent COVID-19. Both conserved end residues are part of each CDR3. The D gene is left open where the match is weak. Rows may omit the clone size; those that give it use once, few, many or a size class.

TRBV5-4	TRBJ2-7	NA	TRBD2	CASSLDILAGPSYEQYF	TGTGCCAGCAGCTTGGACATACTAGCGGGGCCATCCTACGAGCAGTACTTC
TRBV2	TRBJ2-1	NA	NA	CASSDASAGGHEQFF	TGTGCCAGCAGTGACGCTAGCGCAGGTGGGCATGAGCAGTTCTTC
TRBV21-1	TRBJ2-7	NA	NA	CASTSRDSYEQYF	TGTGCCAGCACGTCCAGGGACTCCTACGAGCAGTACTTC
TRBV18	TRBJ2-5	once	NA	CASSPGGPETQYF	TGTGCCAGCTCACCCGGCGGTCCAGAGACCCAGTACTTC
TRBV7-6	TRBJ1-4	NA	NA	CASSLEAGLNEKLFF	TGTGCCAGCAGCTTAGAAGCGGGTCTGAATGAAAAACTGTTTTTT
TRBV24-1	TRBJ2-5	NA	NA	CATSDTTRMETQYF	TGTGCCACCAGTGACACTACTAGGATGGAGACCCAGTACTTC
TRBV18	TRBJ2-7	NA	NA	CASSPPSAYEQYF	TGTGCCAGCTCACCACCCTCCGCCTACGAGCAGTACTTC
TRBV2	TRBJ2-7	NA	TRBD1	CASAVGRGQGPGHEQYF	TGTGCCAGCGCTGTGGGAAGGGGACAGGGGCCGGGTCACGAGCAGTACTTC
TRBV9	TRBJ2-3	NA	TRBD1	CASSRRTGDTDTQYF	TGTGCCAGCAGCCGTAGGACAGGAGACACAGATACGCAGTATTTT
TRBV3-1/TRBV3-2	TRBJ1-3	NA	NA	CASSPGISGNTIYF	TGTGCCAGCAGCCCAGGGATTTCTGGAAACACCATATATTTT
TRBV6-5	TRBJ2-7	NA	NA	CASGAGQIYEQYF	TGTGCCAGCGGGGCGGGACAGATCTACGAGCAGTACTTC
TRBV30	TRBJ2-7	NA	TRBD2	CAWSTPGTSFHEQYF	TGTGCCTGGAGTACTCCCGGGACTAGCTTCCACGAGCAGTACTTC
TRBV3-1/TRBV3-2	TRBJ1-2	NA	NA	CASSQGTLAGLEGYTF	TGTGCCAGCAGCCAAGGGACTCTCGCGGGTTTGGAGGGCTACACCTTC
TRBV9	TRBJ2-5	NA	NA	CASRIPGETQYF	TGTGCCAGCAGGATCCCCGGGGAGACCCAGTACTTC
TRBV10-3	TRBJ1-4	NA	NA	CAISTTGDPTNEKLFF	TGTGCCATCAGTACCACAGGAGACCCAACTAATGAAAAACTGTTTTTT
TRBV19	TRBJ1-2	NA	NA	CASSNREEGYGYTF	TGTGCCAGTAGTAACAGGGAAGAGGGCTATGGCTACACCTTC
TRBV2	TRBJ2-7	NA	NA	CATQQGGRTYEQYF	TGTGCCACTCAGCAGGGGGGTAGGACCTACGAGCAGTACTTC
TRBV29-1	TRBJ2-5	NA	NA	CSVARIQETQYF	TGCAGCGTTGCCAGGATTCAAGAGACCCAGTACTTC
TRBV3-1/TRBV3-2	TRBJ1-2	NA	TRBD1	CASSQDHRGANYGYTF	TGTGCCAGCAGCCAAGACCACAGGGGAGCTAACTATGGCTACACCTTC
TRBV24-1	TRBJ2-7	NA	TRBD2	CATSARGGTHLYEQYF	TGTGCCACCAGCGCCCGGGGGGGGACCCATCTCTACGAGCAGTACTTC
TRBV10-2	TRBJ2-1	NA	TRBD2	CASSTSGGSYNEQFF	TGCGCCAGCAGCACTAGCGGGGGGTCCTACAATGAGCAGTTCTTC
TRBV27	TRBJ2-1	NA	NA	CASSLETQGLYNEQFF	TGTGCCAGCAGCTTAGAAACACAGGGCCTATACAATGAGCAGTTCTTC
TRBV28	TRBJ1-1	NA	NA	CASRDSGNTEAFF	TGTGCCAGCAGGGACAGTGGGAACACTGAAGCTTTCTTT